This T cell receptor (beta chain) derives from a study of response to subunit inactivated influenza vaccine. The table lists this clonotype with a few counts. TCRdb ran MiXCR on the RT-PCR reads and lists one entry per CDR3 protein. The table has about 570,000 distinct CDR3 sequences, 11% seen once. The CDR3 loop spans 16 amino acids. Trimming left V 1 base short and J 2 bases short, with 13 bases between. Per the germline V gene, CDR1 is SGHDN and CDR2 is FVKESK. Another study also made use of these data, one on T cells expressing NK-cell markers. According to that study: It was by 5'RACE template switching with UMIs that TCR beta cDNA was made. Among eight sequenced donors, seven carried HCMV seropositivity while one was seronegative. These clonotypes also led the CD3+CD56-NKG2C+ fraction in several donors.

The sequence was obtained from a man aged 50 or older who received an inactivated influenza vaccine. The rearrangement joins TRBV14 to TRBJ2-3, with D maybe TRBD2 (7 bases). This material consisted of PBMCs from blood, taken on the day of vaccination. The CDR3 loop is CASSQAAGAPTDTQYF. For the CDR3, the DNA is TGTGCCAGCAGCCAAGCGGCGGGGGCTCCCACAGATACGCAGTATTTT.